The sequence of this T cell receptor (beta chain) was determined in a study of CD8+CD57+ T cells in acquired aplastic anemia. Study background: DNA recovered from sorted CD4+ and CD8+ cells had a mean of around 3.3 ug.

Genomic DNA constituted the template upon which TCR beta VDJ and CDR3 profiling was performed. TCRdb fed the reads into MiXCR, producing one record per CDR3 protein. In the table there are around 51,000 distinct CDR3 sequences, around two thirds of which are singletons. The sequenced material came from sorted CD4+, CD8+, or CD8+CD57+ T cells (not recorded which) from PBMCs. The TCR sequence derives from a human donor in good health, serving as a control.

The CDR3 coding sequence is TGCAGTGCTGGGACCCCGACGGAGACCCAGTACTTC. Residues: CSAGTPTETQYF. The chain joins TRBV20-1 to TRBJ2-5; D may be TRBD1 or TRBD2 (5 bases each). Germline V gene data show CDR1 as DFQATT and CDR2 as SNEGSKA (reference sequence). Between the trimmed V and J ends, which lost 5 bases and 5 bases, there was a span of 12 bases. The CDR3 is 12 residues long.